The 28 T cell receptor beta chains listed next were all sequenced from one sample in a study of regulatory T cells in long-lasting Graves disease (dated by TCRdb to about 2021). The time point label here, explained by the study, means: newly diagnosed GD, antithyroid drugs for less than 3 months. For both TCR sequencing and RNA sequencing, RNA was extracted from PBMCs in TRIzol. Libraries came from multiplex PCR. The reads were generated on an Illumina HiSeq 4000. CDR3 regions were amplified by Arm-PCR with iRepertoire HTBI primers to construct TCR beta libraries. TCRdb ran its own pipeline on the public reads, namely fastp trimming at Q25 and MiXCR clone calling, and kept in-frame beta chains. Under each unique CDR3 protein, matching rows form one entry showing the most common genes and DNA. Counted in this sample were around 470,000 distinct CDR3 sequences; 14% of them appeared once. Around a sixth of the sample is taken by the ten largest.

The sample was also reused in another study, on T cells in Graves' hyperthyroidism and ophthalmopathy.

The sample in question was peripheral blood mononuclear cells (PBMCs), obtained at new diagnosis, from a patient treated with antithyroid drugs. Receptors were obtained from a woman in her 50s with Graves disease. Donor details come from another sample of the same person, matched by shared clones.

This clonotype was seen a handful of times. This chain joins TRBV30 and TRBJ2-1; TRBD1 agrees at 10 bases. The trim removed 2 bases at V and 6 bases at J, leaving 7 bases unmatched. The CDR3 spans 15 residues. The germline gives CDR1 GTSNPN, CDR2 SVGIG (reference sequence). For the CDR3, the DNA is TGTGCCTGGAGTCCGGACAGGGGGGTTGTCAATGAGCAGTTCTTC. Protein product: CAWSPDRGVVNEQFF.

This clonotype appeared many times. The chain joins TRBV28 to TRBJ1-5; TRBD1 is a possible D gene (5 bases). CDR1 MDHEN and CDR2 SYDVKM come from the germline V gene. V lost 4 bases to trimming and J lost 2 bases, with 12 bases between them. The length of the CDR3 is 15 residues. The CDR3: CASSWGGNGNQPQHF. In DNA, the CDR3 is TGTGCCAGCAGTTGGGGGGGGAACGGCAATCAGCCCCAGCATTTT. Using reference TRBV28 and TRBJ1-5 for the parts outside the CDR3, the full variable domain is DVKVTQSSRYLVKRTGEKVFLECVQDMDHENMFWYRQDPGLGLRLIYFSYDVKMKEKGDIPEGYSVSREKKERFSLILESASTNQTSMYLCASSWGGNGNQPQHFGDGTRLSIL.

This clonotype was seen ten or more times. J is TRBJ1-1 and V is TRBV3-1; D is undetermined. This CDR3 comprises 15 residues. The germline CDR1 and CDR2 sequences are LGHDT and YNNKEL (reference sequence). Trimming cost V 3 bases and J 7 bases, with 18 bases left between them. The DNA of the CDR3 is TGTGCCAGCAGCCATACCCCGTCAGGCGAAATTGAAGCTTTCTTT. It translates to CASSHTPSGEIEAFF.

This clonotype appeared a few times. This chain uses TRBV10-3 with TRBJ2-6, with 8 bases fitting TRBD2. The ends lost 3 bases at V and 0 bases at J; junction bases unmatched: 7. CDR1 and CDR2 from the germline V gene are ENHRY and SYGVKD. CDR3 length: 18 residues. Here the CDR3 reads CAISERGGFRSGANVLTF. CDR3 in DNA: TGTGCCATCAGTGAACGCGGGGGGTTCCGCTCTGGGGCCAACGTCCTGACTTTC.

This clonotype showed up just a few times. The rearrangement uses TRBV10-3 and TRBJ2-5; possible D gene TRBD1, 6 bases. V gave up 5 bases and J gave up 5 bases, with 15 bases separating them. Germline V gives CDR1 ENHRY, CDR2 SYGVKD. The CDR3 runs to 14 residues. The DNA of the CDR3 is TGTGCCATCAGTCTCGAAACAGGGCTGGAGACCCAGTACTTC. This codes for CAISLETGLETQYF.

This clonotype was observed a few times. V is TRBV9 and J is TRBJ1-1; TRBD1 matches 12 bases. Germline CDR1 SGDLS, CDR2 YYNGEE. The CDR3 spans 16 residues. Trimming cost V 4 bases and J 8 bases; bases outside gene matches: 12. The CDR3 here is CASSPRAGTGGFEAFF. DNA for the CDR3: TGTGCCAGCAGCCCCCGCGCCGGGACAGGGGGCTTCGAAGCTTTCTTT.

This clonotype was counted many times. This sequence joins TRBV28 and TRBJ2-4, with D maybe TRBD2 (5 bases). The V gene's germline CDR1 is MDHEN and CDR2 SYDVKM. CDR3 length equals 14 residues. Deletions cut 2 bases from V and 0 bases from J, with 5 bases between. CDR3 DNA sequence: TGTGCCAGCAGTTTAGAGGGAGCCAAAAACATTCAGTACTTC. Amino acids: CASSLEGAKNIQYF.

This clonotype showed up many times. The V call is TRBV20-1, the J call TRBJ2-7; 13 bases align to TRBD2. Germline trimming cut 2 bases from V and 4 bases from J; bases unmatched to any gene: 8. Germline loops: CDR1 DFQATT, CDR2 SNEGSKA (reference sequence). The CDR3 spans 16 residues. The DNA for the CDR3 is TGCAGTGCTAGAACTAGCGGGAGGGCGGGGGAGTACGAGCAGTACTTC. Its translation is CSARTSGRAGEYEQYF.

This clonotype was recorded a few times. The chain joins TRBV10-1 to TRBJ2-7; 11 bases agree with TRBD2. CDR3 size: 16 residues. Germline loops: CDR1 WNHNN, CDR2 SYGVQD (reference sequence). Germline trimming cut 2 bases from V and 2 bases from J; bases unmatched to any gene: 5. CDR3 DNA: TGCGCCAGCAGTGAGGGGACTAGCGGTACCCCCTACGAGCAGTACTTC. Protein sequence: CASSEGTSGTPYEQYF.

Comments on this clonotype: A far larger clone is one base from this, pointing to a likely read error. Here the CDR3 reads CASSFEGPYEQYF. CDR3 in DNA: TGTGCCAGCAGTTTTGAGGGTCCCTACGAGCAGTACTTC. The chain couples TRBV27 to TRBJ2-7; D might be TRBD2 (5 bases). The CDR3 extends over 13 amino acids. Germline-derived CDR1 and CDR2 are MNHEY and SMNVEV (reference sequence). V lost 3 bases, J lost 2 bases, and 8 bases lay in between.

This clonotype showed up many times. The chain employs TRBV12-3 or TRBV12-4 and TRBJ1-4; 7 bases line up with TRBD1. With 6 bases clipped from V and 1 base from J, the junction kept 8 bases outside the gene matches. The CDR3 totals 16 residues. CDR3 loop: CASRSRGGLTNEKLFF. The CDR3 DNA reads as TGTGCCAGCAGGAGCAGGGGGGGACTAACTAATGAAAAACTGTTTTTT.

There are many counts of this clonotype. The chain uses TRBV14 and TRBJ1-1, with 8 bases matching TRBD1. Germline assignment: CDR1 SGHDN and CDR2 FVKESK. After removal of 1 base from V and 5 bases from J, the junction contained 6 bases not matched to a gene. The CDR3 covers 15 residues. The CDR3: CASSQARGRFTEAFF. The CDR3 bases are TGTGCCAGCAGCCAAGCCAGGGGGCGTTTTACTGAAGCTTTCTTT.

About this clonotype itself: This may come from a read error, since a much larger clone is one base off. This chain links TRBV28 with TRBJ1-4, with D possibly matching TRBD1 (5 bases). The CDR3 runs to 16 residues. The V end was cut by 6 bases, the J end by 2 bases, with 16 bases between. The germline V gene encodes CDR1 MDHEN and CDR2 SYDVKM. The DNA of the CDR3 is TGTGCCAGCAGCTCTCTGGGAGGGGCGACTAATGAAAAACTGTTTTTT. This gives the protein CASSSLGGATNEKLFF.

This clonotype was seen at least ten times. This chain joins TRBV28 and TRBJ1-1, with D unclear. The germline CDR1 and CDR2 sequences are MDHEN and SYDVKM. The V gene lost 1 base and the J gene lost 5 bases, with 11 bases spanning the gap. This CDR3 contains 14 residues. The CDR3 DNA reads as TGTGCCAGCAGTTTATCTTCTGTGGTGACTGAAGCTTTCTTT. This sequence encodes CASSLSSVVTEAFF.

This clonotype was counted a few times. V usage is TRBV25-1 and J usage is TRBJ2-7; either TRBD1 or TRBD2 may fit D (6 bases each). CDR1 is MGHDK and CDR2 is SYGVNS in the germline V gene. The CDR3 is 13 amino acids. With 7 bases removed from V and 5 bases from J, the gap between germline ends came to 15 bases. The CDR3 DNA is TGTGCCAGCATCGACGGGGGCAGAGACGAGCAGTACTTC. Translated, it gives CASIDGGRDEQYF.

The genes are TRBV30 and TRBJ2-7; 9 nucleotides line up with TRBD2. The CDR3 has 15 amino acids. J lost 2 bases, V lost 3 bases, and 8 bases had no gene match. Per the germline V gene, CDR1 is GTSNPN and CDR2 is SVGIG (reference sequence). DNA for the CDR3: TGTGCCTGGAGCTACTATAGCGGGAGAGCCTACGAGCAGTACTTC. This encodes CAWSYYSGRAYEQYF.

There are many counts of this clonotype. This sequence joins TRBV11-1 and TRBJ2-1; TRBD2 matches 8 bases. V shed 3 bases, J shed 3 bases, and the junction held 10 bases outside the gene matches. CDR3 length: 17 residues. The germline V gene has CDR1 SGHAT and CDR2 FQDESV (reference sequence). CDR3 nucleotide sequence: TGTGCCAGCAGCTTGGCCCTACTAGCGGATATCTACAATGAGCAGTTCTTC. Translated: CASSLALLADIYNEQFF.

This clonotype was seen many times. The gene calls are TRBV6-1 and TRBJ1-1, with 9 positions matching TRBD1. CDR3 length: 14 amino acids. The J segment lost 6 bases and the V segment lost 5 bases, leaving 7 bases of the junction unmatched. In germline, CDR1 is MNHNS, CDR2 SASEGT. The CDR3 DNA follows: TGTGCCAGCAGTCGAGACAGGGGGAGGGCTGAAGCTTTCTTT. Amino acids: CASSRDRGRAEAFF.

In this sample, this clonotype turned up many times. CDR3 nucleotide sequence: TGCAGCGCTAGCGGGAGGTTTTACAATGAGCAGTTCTTC. Encoded protein: CSASGRFYNEQFF. The chain uses TRBV29-1 and TRBJ2-1; 11 nucleotides align to TRBD2. The CDR3 covers 13 residues. From germline, CDR1 is SQVTM and CDR2 ANQGSEA. The J segment lost 4 bases and the V segment lost 7 bases, leaving 3 bases of the junction unmatched.

This clonotype was counted ten times or more. This chain uses TRBV6-1 with TRBJ1-2; the match to TRBD1 covers 12 bases. The CDR3 totals 17 residues. Germline V gene lookup returns CDR1 MNHNS and CDR2 SASEGT. V was pared by 9 bases and J by 4 bases, with 15 bases of the junction left unmatched. The CDR3 nucleotides read TGTGCCAGTTTGTCTCCCGGGACAGGGGGCGTTAGCTATGGCTACACCTTC. Its translation is CASLSPGTGGVSYGYTF.

This clonotype was seen many times. The chain uses TRBV7-2 and TRBJ2-1; D unclear. Germline V CDR1 and CDR2: SGHTA, FQGNSA. With 5 bases removed from V and 0 bases from J, the gap between germline ends came to 11 bases. The CDR3 totals 15 residues. CDR3 protein: CASSPGLNSYNEQFF. DNA for the CDR3: TGTGCCAGCAGCCCCGGTTTAAACTCCTACAATGAGCAGTTCTTC.

The sample holds a few counts of this clonotype. The chain combines TRBV5-1 with TRBJ2-5; no clear D. Germline loops: CDR1 SGHRS, CDR2 YFSETQ. The CDR3 has 14 residues. The germline V and J ends were trimmed by 2 bases and 1 base, with 9 bases remaining between them. The CDR3 reads CASSLGMGQETQYF. The CDR3 DNA reads as TGCGCCAGCAGCTTAGGGATGGGCCAAGAGACCCAGTACTTC.

This clonotype was seen repeatedly, ten times or more. This chain connects TRBV7-8 to TRBJ2-2; possibly TRBD1 for D (6 bases). Germline values: CDR1 SGHVS, CDR2 FQNEAQ. The V gene lost 1 base and the J gene lost 6 bases, with 12 bases spanning the gap. CDR3 length: 15 amino acids. CDR3 protein: CASSLVGAKAGELFF. The DNA of the CDR3 is TGTGCCAGCAGCTTAGTGGGGGCCAAAGCCGGGGAGCTGTTTTTT.

The chain links TRBV18 to TRBJ1-6; TRBD1 matches at 7 bases. Trimming cost V 2 bases and J 3 bases; bases outside gene matches: 7. Germline loops: CDR1 KGHSH, CDR2 LQKENI. This CDR3 has 17 residues. The CDR3 DNA is TGTGCCAGCTCACCAATAACCCGGGACAGCTATAATTCACCCCTCCACTTT. This translates into CASSPITRDSYNSPLHF.

This clonotype was seen at least ten times. The chain employs TRBV18 and TRBJ2-5; D is possibly TRBD2 (7 bases). The V end lost 3 bases, the J end lost 4 bases, and 18 bases lay between the germline ends. The CDR3 length is 16 residues. From germline, CDR1 is KGHSH and CDR2 LQKENI. CDR3 region: CASSPLGGALGETQYF. CDR3 coding DNA: TGTGCCAGCTCACCCCTGGGGGGGGCGCTTGGAGAGACCCAGTACTTC.

A word on this clonotype: Germline and junction disagree at one end, which may indicate a read error. The V call is TRBV4-1, the J call TRBJ2-7; tentatively, D is TRBD2 (6 bases). The germline V gene has CDR1 MGHRA and CDR2 YSYEKL. The CDR3 has 15 residues. The CDR3 DNA is TGCGCCAGCAGCCAAGTAATCTCACAGGACTACGGGCAGTACTTC. Translation gives CASSQVISQDYGQYF.

This clonotype has just a few counts. This chain's CDR3 is CASSYVRFSYEQYF. The CDR3 DNA is TGTGCCAGCAGTTACGTGCGGTTCTCCTACGAGCAGTACTTC. The chain is built from TRBV6-5 and TRBJ2-7; D call uncertain. Germline V gene sequence: CDR1 MNHEY, CDR2 SVGAGI. V lost 2 bases to trimming and J lost 0 bases, with 8 bases between them. CDR3 length equals 14 residues.

This clonotype has just a few counts. V is TRBV18 and J is TRBJ2-7; the D gene is possibly TRBD2 (5 bases). The CDR3 loop spans 13 amino acids. V lost 1 base, J lost 3 bases, and 7 bases lay in between. Germline V CDR1 and CDR2: KGHSH, LQKENI. This CDR3 reads CASSPLRVYEQYF. The CDR3 DNA reads TGTGCCAGCTCACCACTGAGGGTCTACGAGCAGTACTTC.